This T cell receptor (beta chain) appears in the sequencing data of a study of blood T cell repertoires in COVID-19. Study-level background: Italy, Spain and the United States were the sources of the convalescent and acute COVID-19 samples. PBMCs, B-cell-depleted T cells, or T cells were the source of the cDNA or gDNA that made up the material.

This clone turned up a few times. Per germline, CDR1 MNHEY and CDR2 SMNVEV (reference sequence). V lost 8 bases to trimming and J lost 5 bases, with 15 bases between them. The CDR3 is 14 amino acids. Authors' data handling: Quantification of nucleated cells was approximated via reference gene primer amplification. TCRdb's copy holds only in-frame clones and misses some; the assay was immunoSEQ multiplex PCR. V and J calls and clone size are copied from that table; D and trimming were computed from the DNA. The sample consists of around 110,000 clones, about nine tenths of them appearing once. The J gene is TRBJ1-4, the V gene TRBV27, with D unclear. Sequencing used peripheral blood. This receptor was identified in a man aged 45-60 years with active or convalescent COVID-19. In nucleotides, the CDR3 is TGTGCCAGCGGACGGCCAACGGGGAATGAAAAACTGTTTTTT. Its protein is CASGRPTGNEKLFF.